This T cell receptor (beta chain) was captured in a study of spatial heterogeneity in lung cancer. The time point denotes: sample taken at primary tumor resection. Whole RNA from tumor, nontumor lung or frozen PBMC was sequenced unsorted. Untreated early-stage non-small cell lung cancer patients, around 72 in total, were the donors. The CDR3 has 13 amino acids. Looked up from germline, CDR1 is SQVTM and CDR2 is ANQGSEA. Trimming left V 3 bases short and J 0 bases short, with 7 bases between. Findings of the study overall: In blood, ubiquitous expanded tumor TCRs appeared more at resection than follow-up.

TCR cDNA molecules each had a unique molecular identifier. TCRdb recomputed calls from the 5' RACE reads with MiXCR, one row per CDR3 protein. The table has more than 50,000 distinct CDR3 sequences, roughly 7% seen once; the top ten hold around 2.6%. This clonotype was seen only a few times. Its antigen is not known. This clonotype was sampled from a female donor with early-stage non-small cell lung cancer. The sample consisted of PBMCs, taken at surgery. This rearrangement joins TRBV29-1 to TRBJ2-3; D is uncertain. The CDR3 here is CSVDLSSTDTQYF. CDR3 bases: TGCAGCGTTGATCTGTCTAGCACAGATACGCAGTATTTT.